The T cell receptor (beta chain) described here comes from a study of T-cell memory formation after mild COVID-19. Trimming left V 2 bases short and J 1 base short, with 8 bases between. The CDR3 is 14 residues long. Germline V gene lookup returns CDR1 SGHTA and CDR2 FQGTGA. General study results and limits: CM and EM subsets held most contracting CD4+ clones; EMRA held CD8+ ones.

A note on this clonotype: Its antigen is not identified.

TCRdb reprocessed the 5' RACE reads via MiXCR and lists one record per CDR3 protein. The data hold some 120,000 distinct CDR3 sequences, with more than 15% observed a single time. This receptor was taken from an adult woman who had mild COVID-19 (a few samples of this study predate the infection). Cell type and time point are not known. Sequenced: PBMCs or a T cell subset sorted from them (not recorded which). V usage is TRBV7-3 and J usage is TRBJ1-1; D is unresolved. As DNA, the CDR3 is TGTGCCAGCAGCTTAGGGGTGTGGAACACTGAAGCTTTCTTT. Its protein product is CASSLGVWNTEAFF.